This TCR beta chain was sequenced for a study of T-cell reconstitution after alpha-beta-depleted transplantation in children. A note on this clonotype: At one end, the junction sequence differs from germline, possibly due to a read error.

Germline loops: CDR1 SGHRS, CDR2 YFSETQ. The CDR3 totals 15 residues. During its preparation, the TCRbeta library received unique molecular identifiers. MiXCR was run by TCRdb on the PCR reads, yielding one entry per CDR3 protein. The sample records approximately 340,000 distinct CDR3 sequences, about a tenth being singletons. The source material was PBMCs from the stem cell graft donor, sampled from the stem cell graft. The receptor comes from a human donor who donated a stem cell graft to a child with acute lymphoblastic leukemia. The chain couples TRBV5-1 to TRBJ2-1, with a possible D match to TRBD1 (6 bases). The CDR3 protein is CASSIGQNSYNEHFF. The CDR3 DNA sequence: TGCGCCAGCAGCATAGGACAGAACTCCTACAATGAGCATTTCTTC.